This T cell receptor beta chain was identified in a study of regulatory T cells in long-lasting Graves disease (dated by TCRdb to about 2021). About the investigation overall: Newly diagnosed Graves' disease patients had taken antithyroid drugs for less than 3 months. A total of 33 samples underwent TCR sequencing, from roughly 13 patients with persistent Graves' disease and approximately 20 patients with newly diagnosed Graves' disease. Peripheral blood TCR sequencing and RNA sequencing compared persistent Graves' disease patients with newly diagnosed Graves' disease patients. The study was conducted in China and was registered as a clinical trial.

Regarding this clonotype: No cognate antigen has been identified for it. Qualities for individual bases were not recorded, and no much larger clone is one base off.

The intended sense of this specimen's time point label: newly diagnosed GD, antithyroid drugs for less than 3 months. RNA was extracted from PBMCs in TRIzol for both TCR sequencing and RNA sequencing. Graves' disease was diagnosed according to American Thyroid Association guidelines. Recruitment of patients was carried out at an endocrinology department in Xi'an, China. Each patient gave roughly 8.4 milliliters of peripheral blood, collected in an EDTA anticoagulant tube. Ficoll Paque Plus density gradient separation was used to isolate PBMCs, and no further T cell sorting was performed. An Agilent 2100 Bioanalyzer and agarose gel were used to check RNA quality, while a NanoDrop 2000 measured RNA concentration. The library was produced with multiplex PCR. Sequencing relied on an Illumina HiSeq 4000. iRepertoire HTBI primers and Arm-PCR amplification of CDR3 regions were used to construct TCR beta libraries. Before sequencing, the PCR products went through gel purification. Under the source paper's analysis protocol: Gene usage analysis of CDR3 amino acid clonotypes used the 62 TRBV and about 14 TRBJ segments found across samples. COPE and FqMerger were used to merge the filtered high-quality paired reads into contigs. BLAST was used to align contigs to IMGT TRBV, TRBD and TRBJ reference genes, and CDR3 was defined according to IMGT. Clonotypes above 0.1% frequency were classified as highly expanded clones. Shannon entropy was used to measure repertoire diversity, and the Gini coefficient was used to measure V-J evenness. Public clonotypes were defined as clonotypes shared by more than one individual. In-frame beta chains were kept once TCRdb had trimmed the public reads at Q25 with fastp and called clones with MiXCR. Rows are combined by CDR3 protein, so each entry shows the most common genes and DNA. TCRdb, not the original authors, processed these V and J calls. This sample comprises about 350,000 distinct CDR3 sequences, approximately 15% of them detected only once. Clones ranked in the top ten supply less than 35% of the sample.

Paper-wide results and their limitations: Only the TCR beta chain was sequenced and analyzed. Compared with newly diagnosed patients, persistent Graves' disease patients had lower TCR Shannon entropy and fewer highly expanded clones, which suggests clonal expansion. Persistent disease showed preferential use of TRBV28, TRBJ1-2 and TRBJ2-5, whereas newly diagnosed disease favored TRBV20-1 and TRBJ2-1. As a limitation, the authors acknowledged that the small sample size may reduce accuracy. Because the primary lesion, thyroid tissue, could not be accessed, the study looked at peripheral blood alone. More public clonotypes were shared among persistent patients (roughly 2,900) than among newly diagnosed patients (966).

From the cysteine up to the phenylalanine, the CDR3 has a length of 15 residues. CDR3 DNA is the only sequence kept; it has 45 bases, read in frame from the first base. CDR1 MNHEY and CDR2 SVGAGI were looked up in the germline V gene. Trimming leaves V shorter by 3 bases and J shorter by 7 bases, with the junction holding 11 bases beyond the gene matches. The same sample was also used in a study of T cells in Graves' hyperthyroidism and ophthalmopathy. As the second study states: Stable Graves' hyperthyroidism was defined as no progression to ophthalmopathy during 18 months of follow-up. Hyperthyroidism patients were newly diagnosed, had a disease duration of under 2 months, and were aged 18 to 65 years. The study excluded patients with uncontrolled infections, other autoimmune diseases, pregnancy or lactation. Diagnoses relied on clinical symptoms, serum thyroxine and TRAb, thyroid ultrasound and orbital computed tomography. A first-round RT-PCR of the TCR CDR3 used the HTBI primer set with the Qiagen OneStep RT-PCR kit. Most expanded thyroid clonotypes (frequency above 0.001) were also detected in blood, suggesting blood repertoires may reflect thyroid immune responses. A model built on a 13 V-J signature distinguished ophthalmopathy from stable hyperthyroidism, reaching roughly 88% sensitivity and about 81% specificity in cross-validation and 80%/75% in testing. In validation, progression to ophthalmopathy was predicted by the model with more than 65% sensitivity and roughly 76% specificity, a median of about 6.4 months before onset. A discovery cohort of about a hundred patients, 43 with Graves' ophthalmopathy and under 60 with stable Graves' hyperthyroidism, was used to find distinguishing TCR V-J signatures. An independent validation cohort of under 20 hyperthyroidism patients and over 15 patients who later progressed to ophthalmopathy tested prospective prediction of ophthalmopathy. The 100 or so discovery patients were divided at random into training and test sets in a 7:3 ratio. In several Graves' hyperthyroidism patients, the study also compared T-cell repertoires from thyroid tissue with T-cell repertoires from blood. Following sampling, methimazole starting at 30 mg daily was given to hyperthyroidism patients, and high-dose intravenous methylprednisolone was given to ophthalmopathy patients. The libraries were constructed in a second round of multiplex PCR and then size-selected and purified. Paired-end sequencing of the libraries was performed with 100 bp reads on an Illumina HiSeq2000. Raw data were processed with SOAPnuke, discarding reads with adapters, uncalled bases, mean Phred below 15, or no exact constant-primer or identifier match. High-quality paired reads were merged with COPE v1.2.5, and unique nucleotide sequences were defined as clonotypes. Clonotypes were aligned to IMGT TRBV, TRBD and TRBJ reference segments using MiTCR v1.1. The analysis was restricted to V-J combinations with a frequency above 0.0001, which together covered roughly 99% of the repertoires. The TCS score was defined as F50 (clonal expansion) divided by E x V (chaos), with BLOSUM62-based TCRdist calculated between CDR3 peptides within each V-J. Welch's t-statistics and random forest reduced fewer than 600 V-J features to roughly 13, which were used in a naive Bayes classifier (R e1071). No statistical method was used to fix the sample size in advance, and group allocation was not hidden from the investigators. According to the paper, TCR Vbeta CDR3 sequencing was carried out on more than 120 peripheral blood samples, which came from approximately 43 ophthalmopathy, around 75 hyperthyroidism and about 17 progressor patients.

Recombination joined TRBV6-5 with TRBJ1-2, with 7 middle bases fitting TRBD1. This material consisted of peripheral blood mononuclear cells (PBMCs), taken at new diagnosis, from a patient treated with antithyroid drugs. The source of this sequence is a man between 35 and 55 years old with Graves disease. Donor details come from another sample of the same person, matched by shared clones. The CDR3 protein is CASSYGQASVGGYTF. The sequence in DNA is TGTGCCAGCAGTTATGGACAGGCCTCGGTCGGTGGCTACACCTTC.